The 12 T cell receptor beta chains below come from one sample, sequenced in a study of sequential checkpoint blockade in melanoma. TCRdb keeps only in-frame clones here, not all; method: immunoSEQ multiplex PCR. The sample shows roughly 20,000 clones, under 80% of them seen only once. Regarding treatment: randomized to nivolumab then ipilimumab (arm A) or the reverse (arm B). The sample was CD8+ T cells sorted from blood (inferred from file names), taken from a patient given nivolumab and ipilimumab in sequence. All receptors derive from a human donor with melanoma.

The rearrangement joins TRBV18 to TRBJ2-3, with D possibly TRBD1 on 6 matching bases. Trimming stripped 0 bases from V and 3 bases from J, with 10 bases between. This CDR3 spans 15 amino acids. Germline-derived CDR1 and CDR2 are KGHSH and LQKENI. CDR3: CASSPPGAMTDTQYF. The CDR3, as DNA: TGTGCCAGCTCACCACCGGGGGCCATGACAGATACGCAGTATTTT.

The gene calls are TRBV5-4 and TRBJ1-6, with 8 nucleotides matching TRBD1. Unmatched junction bases numbered 5, after V lost 2 bases and J lost 7 bases. Germline assignment: CDR1 SGHNT and CDR2 YYREEE (reference sequence). The CDR3 sequence is 15 residues long. The CDR3 sequence is CASSFRDRGNSPLHF. The CDR3 DNA reads TGTGCCAGCAGCTTTCGAGACAGGGGAAATTCACCCCTCCACTTT.

The chain has TRBV30 and TRBJ1-6; TRBD1 might be the D (5 bases). Germline CDR1 is GTSNPN and CDR2 is SVGIG (reference sequence). Trimming pared 3 bases from V and 10 bases from J, leaving 19 bases between. CDR3 length: 15 amino acids. The CDR3 nucleotides are TGTGCCTGGAGGGGCAGGCAGGGCTTTGGATCACCCCTCCACTTT. Translating gives CAWRGRQGFGSPLHF.

This clone was seen a handful of times. The chain combines TRBV4-3 with TRBJ2-1, with 13 positions matching TRBD2. This CDR3 spans 15 amino acids. CDR1 is LGHNA and CDR2 is YSLEER in the germline V gene. V shed 0 bases, J shed 15 bases, and the junction held 8 bases outside the gene matches. Written as DNA, the CDR3 is TGCGCCAGCAGCCAAGATGGGGGGACTAGCGGGGTCTTGTTCTTC. Translated, it gives CASSQDGGTSGVLFF.

This chain joins TRBV7-6 and TRBJ2-3; TRBD1 matches at 7 bases. Germline CDR1 and CDR2: SGHVS and FNYEAQ. This CDR3 contains 14 residues. V gave up 5 bases and J gave up 3 bases; unmatched junction bases: 5. CDR3 DNA: TGTGCCAGCAGCCTCACGACAGGGACAGATACGCAGTATTTT. This translates into CASSLTTGTDTQYF.

The V call is TRBV29-1, the J call TRBJ1-1; no clear D gene. CDR1 SQVTM and CDR2 ANQGSEA come from the germline V gene. The CDR3 runs 11 residues. V was clipped by 0 bases and J by 7 bases, with 6 bases between them. The CDR3 region is CSVEDLSEAFF. The DNA of the CDR3 is TGCAGCGTTGAAGATCTGAGTGAAGCTTTCTTT.

This chain joins TRBV7-9 and TRBJ2-1, with 8 bases matching TRBD1. CDR1 SEHNR and CDR2 FQNEAQ come from the germline V gene (reference sequence). The CDR3 is 17 residues long. V lost 0 bases to trimming and J lost 1 base; unmatched junction nucleotides: 5. The CDR3 bases are TGTGCCAGCAGCTTAGCTCGGACAGGGTGGTCCTACAATGAGCAGTTCTTC. Amino acids: CASSLARTGWSYNEQFF.

The chain joins TRBV7-8 to TRBJ1-1; D might be TRBD1 (5 bases). Germline assignment: CDR1 SGHVS and CDR2 FQNEAQ. V was cut by 5 bases and J by 4 bases, with 8 bases left in between. The CDR3 has 12 amino acids. This CDR3 reads CASSVDSTEAFF. The CDR3 nucleotides read TGTGCCAGCAGCGTTGACAGCACTGAAGCTTTCTTT.

This chain connects TRBV6-5 to TRBJ1-1; D is uncertain. Germline V gene lookup returns CDR1 MNHEY and CDR2 SVGAGI. Deletions cut 0 bases from V and 1 base from J, with 6 bases between. The CDR3 extends over 14 amino acids. The chain's CDR3 is CASSYSSRNTEAFF. In DNA form, the CDR3 reads TGTGCCAGCAGTTACTCCTCTCGGAACACTGAAGCTTTCTTT.

The V call is TRBV19, the J call TRBJ1-4; TRBD1 might be the D (6 bases). The CDR3 has 15 residues. The V end lost 5 bases, the J end lost 0 bases, and 10 bases lay between the germline ends. Per the germline V gene, CDR1 is LNHDA and CDR2 is SQIVND (reference sequence). The CDR3 is CASSARTATNEKLFF. CDR3 nucleotides: TGTGCCAGTAGTGCCCGGACAGCAACTAATGAAAAACTGTTTTTT.

This clone was seen more than once but under ten times. The chain links TRBV6-4 to TRBJ2-2; 7 bases line up with TRBD1. CDR3 length equals 15 residues. The V gene's germline CDR1 is MRHNA and CDR2 SNTAGT. The J segment lost 6 bases and the V segment lost 8 bases, leaving 12 bases of the junction unmatched. The DNA for the CDR3 is TGTGCCAGCCTTTCTCGACAGGGCCGATCCGGGGAGCTGTTTTTT. Its protein product is CASLSRQGRSGELFF.

The gene calls are TRBV11-1 and TRBJ2-1; TRBD2 is a possible D gene (5 bases). This CDR3 contains 14 residues. V shed 5 bases and J shed 4 bases, with 12 bases lying between them. CDR1 is SGHAT and CDR2 is FQDESV in the germline V gene (reference sequence). The CDR3 loop is CASSPEAHYNEQFF. DNA for the CDR3: TGTGCCAGCAGCCCGGAGGCACATTACAATGAGCAGTTCTTC.